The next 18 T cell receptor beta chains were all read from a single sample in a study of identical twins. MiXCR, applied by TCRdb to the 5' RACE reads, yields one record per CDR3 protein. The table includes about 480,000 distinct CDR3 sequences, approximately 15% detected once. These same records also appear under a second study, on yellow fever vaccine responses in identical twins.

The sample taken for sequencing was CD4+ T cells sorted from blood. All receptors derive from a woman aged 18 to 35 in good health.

The CDR3 DNA reads as TGTGCCACCAGTGATTCGGGTCAGGGCAAAGAGACCCAGTACTTC. Protein sequence: CATSDSGQGKETQYF. This chain joins TRBV24-1 and TRBJ2-5; D is perhaps TRBD1 (5 bases). V was shortened by 2 bases and J by 3 bases, with 12 bases between the two germline ends. In germline, CDR1 is KGHDR, CDR2 SFDVKD. The CDR3 runs to 15 residues.

CDR3: CASSQQGGQGTGELFF. CDR3 nucleotide sequence: TGTGCCAGCAGCCAACAAGGAGGTCAGGGGACCGGGGAGCTGTTTTTT. The rearrangement uses TRBV7-6 and TRBJ2-2; tentatively, D is TRBD1 (6 bases). Trimming took 5 bases from V and 5 from J, leaving 18 bases between them. The germline V gene has CDR1 SGHVS and CDR2 FNYEAQ. This CDR3 is 16 amino acids long.

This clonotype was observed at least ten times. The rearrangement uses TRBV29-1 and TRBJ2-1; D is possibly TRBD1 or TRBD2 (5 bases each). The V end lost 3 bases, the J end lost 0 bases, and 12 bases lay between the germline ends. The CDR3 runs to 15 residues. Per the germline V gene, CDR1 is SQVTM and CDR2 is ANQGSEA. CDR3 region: CSVDSGRLSYNEQFF. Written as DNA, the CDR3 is TGCAGCGTTGACTCGGGACGCCTCTCCTACAATGAGCAGTTCTTC.

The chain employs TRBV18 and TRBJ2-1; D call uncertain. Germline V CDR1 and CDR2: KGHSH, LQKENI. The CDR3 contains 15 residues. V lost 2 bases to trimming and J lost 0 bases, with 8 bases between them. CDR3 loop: CASSPMGFSYNEQFF. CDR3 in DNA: TGTGCCAGCTCACCAATGGGGTTCTCCTACAATGAGCAGTTCTTC.

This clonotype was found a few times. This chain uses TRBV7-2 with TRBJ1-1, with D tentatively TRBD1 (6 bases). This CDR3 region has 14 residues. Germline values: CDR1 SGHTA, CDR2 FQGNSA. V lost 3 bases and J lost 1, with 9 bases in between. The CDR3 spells CASSFLGGNTEAFF. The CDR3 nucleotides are TGTGCCAGCAGCTTTTTAGGGGGGAACACTGAAGCTTTCTTT.

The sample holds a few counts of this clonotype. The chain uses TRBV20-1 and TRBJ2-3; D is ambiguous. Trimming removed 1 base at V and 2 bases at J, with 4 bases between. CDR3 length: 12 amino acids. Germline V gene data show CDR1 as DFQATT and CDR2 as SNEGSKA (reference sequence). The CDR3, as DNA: TGCAGTGCTAGAGGCCACACAGATACGCAGTATTTT. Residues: CSARGHTDTQYF.

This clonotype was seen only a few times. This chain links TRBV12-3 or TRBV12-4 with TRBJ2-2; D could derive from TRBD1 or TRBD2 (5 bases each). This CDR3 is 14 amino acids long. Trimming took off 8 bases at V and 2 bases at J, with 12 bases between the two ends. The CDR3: CASREGTNTGELFF. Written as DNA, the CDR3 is TGTGCCAGCCGAGAAGGGACCAACACCGGGGAGCTGTTTTTT.

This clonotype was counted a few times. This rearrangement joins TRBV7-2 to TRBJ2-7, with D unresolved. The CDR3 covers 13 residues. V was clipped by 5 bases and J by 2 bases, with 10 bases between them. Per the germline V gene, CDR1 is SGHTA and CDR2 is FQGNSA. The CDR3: CASSPPSPYEQYF. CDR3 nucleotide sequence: TGTGCCAGCAGCCCTCCGTCCCCCTACGAGCAGTACTTC.

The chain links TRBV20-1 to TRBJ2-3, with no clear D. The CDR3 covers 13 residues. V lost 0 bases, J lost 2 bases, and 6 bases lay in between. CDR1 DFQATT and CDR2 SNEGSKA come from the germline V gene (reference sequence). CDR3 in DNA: TGCAGTGCTAGAGAGGCAGTCACAGATACGCAGTATTTT. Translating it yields CSAREAVTDTQYF.

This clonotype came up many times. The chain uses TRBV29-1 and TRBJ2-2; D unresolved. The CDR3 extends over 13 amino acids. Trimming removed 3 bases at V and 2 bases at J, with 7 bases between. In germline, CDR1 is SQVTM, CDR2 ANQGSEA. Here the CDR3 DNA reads TGCAGCGTTGATAGGGATAACACCGGGGAGCTGTTTTTT. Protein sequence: CSVDRDNTGELFF.

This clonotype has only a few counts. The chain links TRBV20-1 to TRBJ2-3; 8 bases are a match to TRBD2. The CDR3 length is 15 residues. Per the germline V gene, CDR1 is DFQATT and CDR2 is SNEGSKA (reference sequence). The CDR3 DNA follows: TGCAGGGTCTGCGGGGGGCACGTCTGTGAGGATACGCAGTATTTT. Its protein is CRVCGGHVCEDTQYF.

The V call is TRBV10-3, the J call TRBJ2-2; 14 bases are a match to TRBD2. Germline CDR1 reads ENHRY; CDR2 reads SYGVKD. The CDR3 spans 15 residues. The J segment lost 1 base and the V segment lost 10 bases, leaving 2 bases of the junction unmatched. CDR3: CATGTSGGNTGELFF. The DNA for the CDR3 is TGTGCCACTGGGACTAGCGGGGGGAACACCGGGGAGCTGTTTTTT.

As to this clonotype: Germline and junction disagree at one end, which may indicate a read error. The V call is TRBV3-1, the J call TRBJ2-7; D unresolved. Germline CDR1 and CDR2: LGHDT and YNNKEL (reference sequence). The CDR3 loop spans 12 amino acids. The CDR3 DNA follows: TGTGCCAGCAGCGAAGCTCACGGGCCCTTCTTCTTC. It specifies CASSEAHGPFFF.

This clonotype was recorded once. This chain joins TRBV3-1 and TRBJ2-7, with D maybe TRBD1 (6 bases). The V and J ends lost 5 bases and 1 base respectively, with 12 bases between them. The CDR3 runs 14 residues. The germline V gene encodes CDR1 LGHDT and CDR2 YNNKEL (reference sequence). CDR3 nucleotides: TGTGCCAGCAGCAACGGACAGCGATCCTACGAGCAGTACTTC. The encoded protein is CASSNGQRSYEQYF.

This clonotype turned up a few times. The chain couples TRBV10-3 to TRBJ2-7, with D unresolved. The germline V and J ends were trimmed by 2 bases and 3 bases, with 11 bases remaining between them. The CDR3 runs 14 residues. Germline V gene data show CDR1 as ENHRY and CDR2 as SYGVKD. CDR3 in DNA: TGTGCCATCAGTGAGCCCTCCGATAGCTACGAGCAGTACTTC. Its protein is CAISEPSDSYEQYF.

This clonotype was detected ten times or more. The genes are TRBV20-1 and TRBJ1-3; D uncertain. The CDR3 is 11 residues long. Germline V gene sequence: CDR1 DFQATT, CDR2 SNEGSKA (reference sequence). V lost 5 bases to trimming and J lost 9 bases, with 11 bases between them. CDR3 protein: CSAATAATIYF. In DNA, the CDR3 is TGCAGTGCTGCGACCGCCGCCACCATATATTTT.

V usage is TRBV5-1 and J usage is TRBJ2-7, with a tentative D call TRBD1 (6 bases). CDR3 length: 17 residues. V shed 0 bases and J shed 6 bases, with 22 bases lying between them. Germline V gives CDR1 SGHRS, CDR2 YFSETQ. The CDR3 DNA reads TGCGCCAGCAGCTTGGGACAGGCTTATTCTCTTCAGGGCGAGCAGTACTTC. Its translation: CASSLGQAYSLQGEQYF.

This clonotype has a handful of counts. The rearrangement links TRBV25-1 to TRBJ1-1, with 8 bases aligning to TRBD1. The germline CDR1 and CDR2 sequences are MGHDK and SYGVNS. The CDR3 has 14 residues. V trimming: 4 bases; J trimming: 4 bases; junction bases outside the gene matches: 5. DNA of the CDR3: TGTGCCAGCAGTGCGTGGACAGGGTCCACTGAAGCTTTCTTT. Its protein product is CASSAWTGSTEAFF.